What follows describes a single TCR beta chain. The antigen is not known. Uncontrolled infection, other autoimmune disease, pregnancy or lactation led to exclusion. Diagnoses were made from clinical symptoms, serum measures (thyroxine and TRAb), thyroid ultrasound and orbital computed tomography. This record comes from a study of T cells in Graves' hyperthyroidism and ophthalmopathy. General study results and limits: Ophthalmopathy was distinguished from stable hyperthyroidism by 13 V-J signatures.

CDR3 length equals 16 residues. V was shortened by 0 bases and J by 3 bases, with 15 bases between the two germline ends. CDR1 and CDR2 (germline): SGHVS, FNYEAQ. Template material for amplifying TCR beta CDR3 regions consisted of RNA transcripts. The primer set for the first-round RT-PCR of the TCR CDR3 was HTBI. TCRdb re-analysed the multiplex PCR reads in MiXCR, keeping a single row per CDR3 protein. The sample carries about 640,000 distinct CDR3 sequences, 40% to 55% recorded once. The TCR comes from an adult man with Graves' disease, either hyperthyroidism or ophthalmopathy (not recorded which). The sequencing sample was made of peripheral blood or thyroid tissue (not recorded which). This chain joins TRBV7-6 and TRBJ2-7; tentative D call: TRBD1 (6 bases). The CDR3 DNA reads TGTGCCAGCAGCTTAGCCTCACAGGGCGAACTCTACGAGCAGTACTTC. It yields the protein CASSLASQGELYEQYF.